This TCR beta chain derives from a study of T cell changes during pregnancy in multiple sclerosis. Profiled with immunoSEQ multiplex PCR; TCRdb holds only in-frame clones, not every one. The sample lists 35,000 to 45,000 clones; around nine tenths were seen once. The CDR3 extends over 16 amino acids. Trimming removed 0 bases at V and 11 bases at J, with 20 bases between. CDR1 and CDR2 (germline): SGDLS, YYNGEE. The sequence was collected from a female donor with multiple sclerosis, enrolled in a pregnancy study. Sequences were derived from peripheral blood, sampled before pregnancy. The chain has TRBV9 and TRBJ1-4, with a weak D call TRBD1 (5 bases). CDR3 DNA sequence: TGTGCCAGCAGCGTAGTAGCCGCGGGGGGGTTGAGGAAACTGTTTTTT. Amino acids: CASSVVAAGGLRKLFF.